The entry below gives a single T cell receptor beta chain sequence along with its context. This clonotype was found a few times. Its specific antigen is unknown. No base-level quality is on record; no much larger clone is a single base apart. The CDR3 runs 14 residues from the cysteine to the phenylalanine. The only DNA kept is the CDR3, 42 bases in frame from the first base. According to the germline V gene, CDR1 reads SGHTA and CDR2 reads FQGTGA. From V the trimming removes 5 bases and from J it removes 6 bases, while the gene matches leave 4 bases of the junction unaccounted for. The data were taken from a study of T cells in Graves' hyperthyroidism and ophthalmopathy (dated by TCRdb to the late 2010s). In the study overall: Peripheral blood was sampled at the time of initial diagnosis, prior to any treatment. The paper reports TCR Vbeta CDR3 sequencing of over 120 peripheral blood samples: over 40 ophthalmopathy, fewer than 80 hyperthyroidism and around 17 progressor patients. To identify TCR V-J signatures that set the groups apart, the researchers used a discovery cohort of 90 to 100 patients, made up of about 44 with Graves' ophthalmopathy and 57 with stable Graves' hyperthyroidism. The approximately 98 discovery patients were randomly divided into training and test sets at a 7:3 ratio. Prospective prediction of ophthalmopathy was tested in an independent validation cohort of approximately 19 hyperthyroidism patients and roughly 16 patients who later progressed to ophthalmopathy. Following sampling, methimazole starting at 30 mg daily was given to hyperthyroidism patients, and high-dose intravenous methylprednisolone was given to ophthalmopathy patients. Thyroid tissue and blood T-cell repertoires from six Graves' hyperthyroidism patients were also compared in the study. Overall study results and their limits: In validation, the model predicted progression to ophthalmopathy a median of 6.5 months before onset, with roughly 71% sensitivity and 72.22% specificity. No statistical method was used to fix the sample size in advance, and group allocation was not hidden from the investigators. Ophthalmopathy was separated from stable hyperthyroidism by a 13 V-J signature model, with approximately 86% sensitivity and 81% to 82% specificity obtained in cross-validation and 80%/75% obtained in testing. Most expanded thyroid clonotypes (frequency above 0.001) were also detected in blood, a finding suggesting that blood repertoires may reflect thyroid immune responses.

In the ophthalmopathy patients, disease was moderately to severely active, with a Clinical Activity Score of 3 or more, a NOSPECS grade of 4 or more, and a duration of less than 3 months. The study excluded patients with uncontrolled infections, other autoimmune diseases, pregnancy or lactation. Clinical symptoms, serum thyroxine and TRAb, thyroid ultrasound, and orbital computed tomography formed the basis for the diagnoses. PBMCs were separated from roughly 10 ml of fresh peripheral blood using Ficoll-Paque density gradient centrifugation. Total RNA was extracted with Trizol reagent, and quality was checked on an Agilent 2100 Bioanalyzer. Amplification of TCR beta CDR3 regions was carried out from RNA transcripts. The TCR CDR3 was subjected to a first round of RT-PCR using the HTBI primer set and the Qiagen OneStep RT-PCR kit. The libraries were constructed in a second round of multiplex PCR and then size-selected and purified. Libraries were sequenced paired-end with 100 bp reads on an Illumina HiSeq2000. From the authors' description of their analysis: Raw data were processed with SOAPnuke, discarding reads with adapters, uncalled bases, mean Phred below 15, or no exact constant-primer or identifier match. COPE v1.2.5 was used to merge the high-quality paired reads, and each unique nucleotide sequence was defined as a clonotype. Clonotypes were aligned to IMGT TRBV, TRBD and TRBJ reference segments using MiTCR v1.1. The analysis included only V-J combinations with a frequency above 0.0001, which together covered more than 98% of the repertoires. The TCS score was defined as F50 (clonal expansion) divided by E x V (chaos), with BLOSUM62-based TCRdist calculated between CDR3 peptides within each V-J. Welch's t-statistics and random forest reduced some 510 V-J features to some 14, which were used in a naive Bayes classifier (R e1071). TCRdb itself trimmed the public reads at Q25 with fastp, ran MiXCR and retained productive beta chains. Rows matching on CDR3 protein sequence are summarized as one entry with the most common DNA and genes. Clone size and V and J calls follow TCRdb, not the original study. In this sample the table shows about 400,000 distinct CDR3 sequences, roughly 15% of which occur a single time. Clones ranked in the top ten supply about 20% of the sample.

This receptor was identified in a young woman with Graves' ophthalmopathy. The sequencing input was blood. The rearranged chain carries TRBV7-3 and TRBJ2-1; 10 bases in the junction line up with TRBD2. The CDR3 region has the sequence CASSRSGGLNEQFF. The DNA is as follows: TGTGCCAGCAGCCGTAGCGGGGGGCTCAATGAGCAGTTCTTC.